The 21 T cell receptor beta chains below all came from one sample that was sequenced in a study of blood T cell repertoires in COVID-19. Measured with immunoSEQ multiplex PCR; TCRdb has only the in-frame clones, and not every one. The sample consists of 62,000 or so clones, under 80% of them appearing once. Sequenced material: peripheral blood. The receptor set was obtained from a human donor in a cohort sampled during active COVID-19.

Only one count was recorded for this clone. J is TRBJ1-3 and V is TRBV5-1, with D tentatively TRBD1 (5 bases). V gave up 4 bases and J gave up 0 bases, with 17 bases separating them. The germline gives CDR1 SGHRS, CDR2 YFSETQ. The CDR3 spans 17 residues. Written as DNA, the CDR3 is TGCGCCAGCAGCCCCGGTGGGGGGGGAAGCTCTGGAAACACCATATATTTT. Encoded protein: CASSPGGGGSSGNTIYF.

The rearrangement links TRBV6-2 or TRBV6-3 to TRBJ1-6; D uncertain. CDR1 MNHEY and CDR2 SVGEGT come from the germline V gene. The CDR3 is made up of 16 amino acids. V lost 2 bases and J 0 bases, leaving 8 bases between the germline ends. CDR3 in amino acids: CASSYEKSSYNSPLHF. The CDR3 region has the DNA TGTGCCAGCAGTTACGAGAAGAGCTCCTATAATTCACCCCTCCACTTT.

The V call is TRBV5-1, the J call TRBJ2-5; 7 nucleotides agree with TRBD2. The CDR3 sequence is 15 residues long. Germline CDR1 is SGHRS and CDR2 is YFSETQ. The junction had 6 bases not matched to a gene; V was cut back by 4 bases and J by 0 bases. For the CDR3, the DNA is TGCGCCAGCAGCCCCAGCGGGGCCAACCAAGAGACCCAGTACTTC. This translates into CASSPSGANQETQYF.

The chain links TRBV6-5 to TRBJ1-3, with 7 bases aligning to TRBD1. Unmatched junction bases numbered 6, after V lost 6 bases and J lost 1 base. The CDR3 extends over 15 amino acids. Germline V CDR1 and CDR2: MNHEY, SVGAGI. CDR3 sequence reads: CASSDTGASGNTIYF. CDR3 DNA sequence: TGTGCCAGCAGCGACACAGGGGCTTCTGGAAACACCATATATTTT.

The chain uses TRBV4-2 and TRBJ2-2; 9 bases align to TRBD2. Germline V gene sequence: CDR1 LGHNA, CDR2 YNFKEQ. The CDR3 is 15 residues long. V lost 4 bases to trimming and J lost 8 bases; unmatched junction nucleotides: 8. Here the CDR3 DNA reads TGTGCCAGCAGCCCCCGAGCTAGCGGGGAGGGGGAGCTGTTTTTT. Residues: CASSPRASGEGELFF.

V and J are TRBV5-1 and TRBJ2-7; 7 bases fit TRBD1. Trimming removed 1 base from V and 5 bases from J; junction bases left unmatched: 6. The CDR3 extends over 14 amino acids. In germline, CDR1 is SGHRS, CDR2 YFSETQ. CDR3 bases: TGCGCCAGCAGCTTGAACAGGGGACGAGACGAGCAGTACTTC. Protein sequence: CASSLNRGRDEQYF.

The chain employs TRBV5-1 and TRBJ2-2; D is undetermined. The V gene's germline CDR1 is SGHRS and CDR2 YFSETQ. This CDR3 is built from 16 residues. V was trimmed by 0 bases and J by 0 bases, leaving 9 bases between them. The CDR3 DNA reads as TGCGCCAGCAGCTTGGACGCGGTCGCGAACACCGGGGAGCTGTTTTTT. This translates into CASSLDAVANTGELFF.

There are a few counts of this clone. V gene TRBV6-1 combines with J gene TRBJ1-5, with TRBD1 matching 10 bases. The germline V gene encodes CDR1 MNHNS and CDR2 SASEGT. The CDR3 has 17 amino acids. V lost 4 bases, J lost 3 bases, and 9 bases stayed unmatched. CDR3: CASSGQGARVANQPQHF. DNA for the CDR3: TGTGCCAGCAGTGGACAGGGGGCGAGGGTGGCCAATCAGCCCCAGCATTTT.

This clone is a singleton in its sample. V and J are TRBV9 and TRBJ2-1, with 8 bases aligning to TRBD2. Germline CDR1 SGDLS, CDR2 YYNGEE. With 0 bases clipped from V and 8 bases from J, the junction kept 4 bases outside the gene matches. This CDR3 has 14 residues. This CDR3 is CASSVGGSGDEQFF. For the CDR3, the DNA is TGTGCCAGCAGCGTAGGAGGTAGCGGGGATGAGCAGTTCTTC.

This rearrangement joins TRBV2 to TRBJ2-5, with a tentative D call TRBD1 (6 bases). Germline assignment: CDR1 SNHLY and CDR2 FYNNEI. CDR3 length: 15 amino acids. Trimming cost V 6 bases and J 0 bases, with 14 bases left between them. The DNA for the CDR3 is TGTGCCAGCAGCCCTGGGACAAGTTACCAAGAGACCCAGTACTTC. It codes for CASSPGTSYQETQYF.

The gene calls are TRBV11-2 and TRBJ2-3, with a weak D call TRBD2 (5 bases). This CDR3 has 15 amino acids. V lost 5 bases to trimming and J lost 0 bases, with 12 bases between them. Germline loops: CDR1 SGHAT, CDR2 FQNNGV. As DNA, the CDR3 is TGTGCCAGCAGCCCGGGCGGGCTGAGCACAGATACGCAGTATTTT. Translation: CASSPGGLSTDTQYF.

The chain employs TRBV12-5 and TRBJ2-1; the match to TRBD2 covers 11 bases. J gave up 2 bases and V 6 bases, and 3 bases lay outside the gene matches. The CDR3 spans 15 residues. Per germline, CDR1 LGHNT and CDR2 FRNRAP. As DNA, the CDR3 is TGTGCTAGTGGGAATAGCGGGGGGGCCTACAATGAGCAGTTCTTC. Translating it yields CASGNSGGAYNEQFF.

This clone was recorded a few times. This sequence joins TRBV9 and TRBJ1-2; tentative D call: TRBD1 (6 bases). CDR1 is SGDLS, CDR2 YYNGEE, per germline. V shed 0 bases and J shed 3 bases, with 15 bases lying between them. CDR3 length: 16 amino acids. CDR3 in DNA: TGTGCCAGCAGCGTAGCTCCAACAGGGTCTTACTATGGCTACACCTTC. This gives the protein CASSVAPTGSYYGYTF. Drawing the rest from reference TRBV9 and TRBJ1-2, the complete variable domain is DSGVTQTPKHLITATGQRVTLRCSPRSGDLSVYWYQQSLDQGLQFLIQYYNGEERAKGNILERFSAQQFPDLHSELNLSSLELGDSALYFCASSVAPTGSYYGYTFGSGTRLTVV.

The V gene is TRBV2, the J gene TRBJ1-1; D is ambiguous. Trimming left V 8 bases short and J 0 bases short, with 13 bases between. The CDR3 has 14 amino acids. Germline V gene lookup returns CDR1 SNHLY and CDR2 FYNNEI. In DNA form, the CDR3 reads TGTGCCAGCCGAGAGTGGTTGATGAACACTGAAGCTTTCTTT. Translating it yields CASREWLMNTEAFF.

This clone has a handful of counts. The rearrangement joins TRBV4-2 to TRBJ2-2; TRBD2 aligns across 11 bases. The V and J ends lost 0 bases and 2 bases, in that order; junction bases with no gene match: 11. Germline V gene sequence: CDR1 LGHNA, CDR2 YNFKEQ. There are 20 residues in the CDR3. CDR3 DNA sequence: TGTGCCAGCAGCCAAGATCCCCGAGGTAGCGGGGGGGGAAACACCGGGGAGCTGTTTTTT. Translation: CASSQDPRGSGGGNTGELFF.

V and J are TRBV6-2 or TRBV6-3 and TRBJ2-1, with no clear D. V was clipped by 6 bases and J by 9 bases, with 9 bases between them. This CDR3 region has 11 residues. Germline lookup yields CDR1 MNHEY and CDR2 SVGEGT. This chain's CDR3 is CASSLAGEQFF. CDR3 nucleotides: TGTGCCAGCAGCCTCGCCGGTGAGCAGTTCTTC.

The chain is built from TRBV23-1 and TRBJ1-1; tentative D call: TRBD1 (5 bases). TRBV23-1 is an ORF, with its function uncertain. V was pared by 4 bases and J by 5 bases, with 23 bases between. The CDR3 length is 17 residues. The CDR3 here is CASSPRRAAGGRTEAFF. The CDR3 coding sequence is TGCGCCAGCAGTCCCCGACGCGCGGCGGGGGGGAGGACTGAAGCTTTCTTT.

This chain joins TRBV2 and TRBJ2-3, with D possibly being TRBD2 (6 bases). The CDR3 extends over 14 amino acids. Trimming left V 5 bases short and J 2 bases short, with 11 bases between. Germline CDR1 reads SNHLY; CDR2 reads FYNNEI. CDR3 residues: CASSPGLHTDTQYF. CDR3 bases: TGTGCCAGCAGTCCGGGACTTCACACAGATACGCAGTATTTT. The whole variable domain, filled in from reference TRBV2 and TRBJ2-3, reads EPEVTQTPSHQVTQMGQEVILRCVPISNHLYFYWYRQILGQKVEFLVSFYNNEISEKSEIFDDQFSVERPDGSNFTLKIRSTKLEDSAMYFCASSPGLHTDTQYFGPGTRLTVL.

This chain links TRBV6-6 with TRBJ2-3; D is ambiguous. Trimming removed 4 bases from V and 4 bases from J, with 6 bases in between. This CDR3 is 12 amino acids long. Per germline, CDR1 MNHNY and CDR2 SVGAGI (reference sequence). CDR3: CASSFGPDTQYF. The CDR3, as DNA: TGTGCCAGCAGTTTTGGGCCAGATACGCAGTATTTT.

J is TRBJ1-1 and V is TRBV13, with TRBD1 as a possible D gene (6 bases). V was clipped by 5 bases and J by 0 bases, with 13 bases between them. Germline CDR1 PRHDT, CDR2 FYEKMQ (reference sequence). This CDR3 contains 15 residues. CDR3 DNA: TGTGCCAGCAGCCCCCCAAGACAGGTGAACACTGAAGCTTTCTTT. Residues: CASSPPRQVNTEAFF.

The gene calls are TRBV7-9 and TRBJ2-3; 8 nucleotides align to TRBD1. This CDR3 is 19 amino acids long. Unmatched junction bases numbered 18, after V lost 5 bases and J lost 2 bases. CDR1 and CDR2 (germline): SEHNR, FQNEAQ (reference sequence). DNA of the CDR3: TGTGCCAGCAGCCCGAAGTCCCGGGACAGGCCTGGGCTCACAGATACGCAGTATTTT. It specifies CASSPKSRDRPGLTDTQYF.